The T cell receptor (beta chain) described here comes from a study of long-term antiretroviral therapy in people with HIV (dated by TCRdb to 2022 to 2024). Concerning the study at large: Collection of the earliest samples took place about a decade ahead of the 2015 WHO recommendation for immediate ART, at a time when ART was typically delayed until CD4 counts fell. A retrospective serial study tested whether changes in peripheral blood TRB repertoire composition and diversity were associated with ART initiation and durable HIV suppression. The cohort contributed about 200 cryopreserved PBMC samples from 30 adults with confirmed HIV infection, collected serially over a mean of around six years (range 1-12). Of the approximately 28 participants with HIV, ten to eleven were female. No cross-contamination during QIAcube processing turned up in test extractions that ran a monoclonal T-cell line alongside 30 to 40 polyclonal samples.

Paper-wide results and their limitations: Inferences about post-ART repertoire changes were limited because no data were available on ART adherence, viral resistance or therapy changes. Because cell numbers in pre-ART samples were limited, unsorted PBMC were profiled instead of sorted CD4+ and CD8+ T cells. HIV repertoires had narrower CDR3 length ranges than controls, and the network structure suggested an antigen-experienced repertoire that shifted only slightly toward naive after ART. Starting ART was linked to a significant rise in TRB diversity, yet even with long-term ART the diversity remained significantly lower than in transplant donor controls. Since PBMC availability was limited, sequencing covered only the TCR beta chain, with no alpha chain pairing. Samples dated from the mid-2000s to the late 2010s, and the ART regimens used may be less effective than current ones. At every time point, the repertoire was dominated by expanded TRB clones first identified before ART initiation, although this dominance fluctuated and, in many PLHIV, declined after ART.

Turning to this clone: Its antigen has not been determined. Base qualities are not at hand, and no much larger clone is one base apart.

Sequencing of the TRB variable region was done with the immunoSEQ hsTCRB v3.0 assay at survey level resolution. TRB sequencing targeted a depth of about 40,000-50,000 T-cell genomes per sample. An Illumina MiSeq with a v3 150-cycle kit was used to sequence the pooled TRB libraries. Per the original workflow: Repertoire analysis was performed in R inside a reproducible Nextflow workflow that covered QC, data transformation and analysis. LymphoSeq2, an R package for exploring AIRR-Seq data, was used to implement custom analyses. A few samples that produced fewer than 5000 total TRB sequences were removed, so 150 to 200 HIV repertoires were analyzed. Among the 180 to 200 retained HIV repertoires, some 60 were collected before ART initiation and 129 were collected after ART initiation. Repertoires were downsampled to 5000 TRB nucleotide sequences, and summary statistics were averaged over 100 downsampling iterations. Only TRB sequences with CDR3 regions of at least seven amino acids were retained for analysis. Diversity was assessed using a clonality score derived from Shannon entropy and using the Gini coefficient. In the repertoire networks, any two of the top 5000 CDR3 amino acid sequences were linked whenever the two sequences differed by an edit distance of one. GLIPH2 predicted antigen specificity groups and MHC restriction for TRB CDR3 amino acid sequences. To flag known CMV, EBV, HIV or tissue antigen associations, CDR3 amino acid sequences were matched against VDJdb and McPAS-TCR. Pre-ART, post-ART and control groups were compared with Wilcoxon signed-rank tests and Holm-Bonferroni correction. Here the immuneACCESS table is served through TCRdb, limited to in-frame sequences with V and J called. Missing clones are a known gap in these copies; in checked studies unresolved V genes cover under half, and the rest lacks a known reason. D and trimming come from the DNA, and the V and J calls and clone size come from that table. Recorded for this sample are 23,000 or so clones; around 80% of them occurred a single time. Jointly, the top ten make up 4.5% to 6% of the sample.

Participants were included only if at least one PBMC sample before ART initiation and at least two post-ART samples were available. Every participant with HIV received treatment in the United States of America. Cryopreserved samples of about 1-10 million PBMC were thawed and washed before DNA extraction. At the time of the earliest PBMC sample, participants with HIV were aged between roughly 23 and 60 years. Per participant, PBMC samples came from 1-4 timepoints prior to ART initiation and 2-8 timepoints following ART initiation, for a median of 7 samples. Serial HIV viral load, CD4+ T-cell count, ART history and demographic data were obtained for every participant. Genomic DNA was extracted from unsorted PBMC with a Qiagen kit on a QIAcube, processed in batches of 12 samples. CDR1 KGHSH and CDR2 LQKENI are derived from the germline V gene. CDR3 length: 14 amino acids, cysteine to phenylalanine. This entry keeps only the CDR3 DNA: 42 bases, framed from base 1. Between the V and J ends, shortened by 2 bases and 2 bases respectively, the junction contains 9 bases.

The chain uses TRBV18 and TRBJ1-1; D gene: possibly TRBD1, on 5 matching bases. The material sequenced was unsorted PBMCs, taken 0.3 years after starting antiretroviral therapy. The origin of this receptor is a middle-aged man with HIV. The DNA reads as follows: TGTGCCAGCTCACCAGAGGGGCCAAACACTGAAGCTTTCTTT. The resulting protein is CASSPEGPNTEAFF.